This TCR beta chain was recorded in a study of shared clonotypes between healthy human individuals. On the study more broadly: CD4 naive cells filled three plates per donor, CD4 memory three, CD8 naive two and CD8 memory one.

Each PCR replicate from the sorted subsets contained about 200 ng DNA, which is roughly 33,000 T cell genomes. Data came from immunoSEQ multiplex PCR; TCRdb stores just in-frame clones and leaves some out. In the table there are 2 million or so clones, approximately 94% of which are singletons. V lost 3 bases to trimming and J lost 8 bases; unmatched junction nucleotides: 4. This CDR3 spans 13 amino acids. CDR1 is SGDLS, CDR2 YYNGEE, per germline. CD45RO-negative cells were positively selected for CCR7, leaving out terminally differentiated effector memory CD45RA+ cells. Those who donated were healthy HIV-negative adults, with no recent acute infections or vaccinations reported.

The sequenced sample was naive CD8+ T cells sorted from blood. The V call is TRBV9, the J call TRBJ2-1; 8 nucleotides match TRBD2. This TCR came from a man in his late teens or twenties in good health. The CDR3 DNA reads TGTGCCAGCAGCGACGGGACTAGTTATGAGCAGTTCTTC. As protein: CASSDGTSYEQFF.